A single TCR beta chain is shown here with its context. The data derive from a study of blood T cell repertoires in COVID-19. Germline V lookup: CDR1 SGHTA, CDR2 FQGTGA. With 0 bases clipped from V and 2 bases from J, the junction kept 8 bases outside the gene matches. The CDR3 contains 17 residues. TCRdb's table, derived via immunoSEQ multiplex PCR, lists solely in-frame clones and lacks some. The table includes 400,000 or so clones, around 87% detected once. The source of this sequence is a human donor in a cohort sampled during active COVID-19. Source material: peripheral blood. This chain connects TRBV7-3 to TRBJ2-3; 7 bases fit TRBD2. CDR3 amino acids: CASSLTGQRGYTDTQYF. The CDR3 region has the DNA TGTGCCAGCAGCTTAACGGGCCAGCGGGGTTACACAGATACGCAGTATTTT.